These 32 T cell receptor beta chains were all obtained from the same sample, sequenced in a study of blood T cell repertoires in COVID-19. Method: immunoSEQ multiplex PCR; TCRdb's copy keeps in-frame clones and lacks some. This table has some 210,000 clones, 70% to 90% appearing once. The sample consisted of peripheral blood. The receptors originated from a woman aged 50 to 65 with active or convalescent COVID-19.

The chain is built from TRBV27 and TRBJ1-5; D gene uncertain. The CDR3 totals 14 residues. CDR1 is MNHEY, CDR2 SMNVEV, per germline (reference sequence). Trimming removed 4 bases at V and 0 bases at J, with 7 bases between. The DNA of the CDR3 is TGTGCCAGCAGTTGGAGCAATAGCAATCAGCCCCAGCATTTT. Translation gives CASSWSNSNQPQHF.

In its sample, this clone was seen a few times. This rearrangement joins TRBV25-1 to TRBJ1-2; D gene uncertain. Germline V gene sequence: CDR1 MGHDK, CDR2 SYGVNS. Trimming left V 2 bases short and J 4 bases short, with 11 bases between. The CDR3 is 14 amino acids. The CDR3 DNA follows: TGTGCCAGCAGTGAAAGTTTGGCTCTCTATGGCTACACCTTC. Translating it yields CASSESLALYGYTF.

The J gene is TRBJ2-3, the V gene TRBV5-6, with a possible D match to TRBD2 (6 bases). The CDR3 is 13 amino acids. V gave up 10 bases and J gave up 4 bases, with 16 bases separating them. In germline, CDR1 is SGHDT, CDR2 YYEEEE. The CDR3 nucleotides read TGTGCCTCCCGAATCTGGGGGGCAGATACGCAGTATTTT. Translating gives CASRIWGADTQYF.

The chain is built from TRBV4-1 and TRBJ2-1; 11 positions match TRBD2. This CDR3 is built from 18 residues. V was clipped by 5 bases and J by 9 bases; unmatched bases: 18. Looked up from germline, CDR1 is MGHRA and CDR2 is YSYEKL. The CDR3 reads CASSATSLVAGGQSEQFF. DNA for the CDR3: TGCGCCAGCAGCGCAACCTCCCTTGTAGCGGGGGGGCAGAGTGAGCAGTTCTTC.

J is TRBJ2-2 and V is TRBV7-3; D possibly corresponds to TRBD1 (5 bases). CDR3 length: 14 residues. The V end lost 0 bases, the J end lost 4 bases, and 6 bases lay between the germline ends. Germline loops: CDR1 SGHTA, CDR2 FQGTGA. CDR3 in amino acids: CASSLTGPTGELFF. The CDR3 nucleotides are TGTGCCAGCAGCTTAACGGGGCCCACCGGGGAGCTGTTTTTT. Full variable domain (remainder filled in from reference TRBV7-3 and TRBJ2-2): GAGVSQTPSNKVTEKGKYVELRCDPISGHTALYWYRQSLGQGPEFLIYFQGTGAADDSGLPNDRFFAVRPEGSVSTLKIQRTERGDSAVYLCASSLTGPTGELFFGEGSRLTVL.

The chain links TRBV28 to TRBJ1-5; D remains unclear. Germline V gene data show CDR1 as MDHEN and CDR2 as SYDVKM. V lost 6 bases to trimming and J lost 6 bases, with 9 bases between them. The CDR3 sequence is 12 residues long. The CDR3 spells CASRRAAQPQHF. CDR3 in DNA: TGTGCCAGCAGGAGGGCGGCTCAGCCCCAGCATTTT.

This clone has just a few counts. V is TRBV7-9 and J is TRBJ2-1, with 8 bases lining up with TRBD1. Germline trimming cut 4 bases from V and 6 bases from J; bases unmatched to any gene: 14. CDR3 size: 17 residues. CDR1 SEHNR and CDR2 FQNEAQ come from the germline V gene (reference sequence). CDR3 DNA: TGTGCCAGCAGCTCACTGGACAGGGCCAAATCGGGCAATGAGCAGTTCTTC. Protein: CASSSLDRAKSGNEQFF.

The chain employs TRBV7-9 and TRBJ1-5, with D possibly matching TRBD1 (5 bases). From germline, CDR1 is SEHNR and CDR2 FQNEAQ (reference sequence). V lost 4 bases and J lost 3, with 10 bases in between. CDR3 length: 14 residues. Here the CDR3 reads CASSSREFNQPQHF. In DNA form, the CDR3 reads TGTGCCAGCAGCTCCAGGGAATTCAATCAGCCCCAGCATTTT.

V and J are TRBV5-6 and TRBJ1-2, with D possibly TRBD1 on 6 matching bases. The V gene lost 0 bases and the J gene lost 4 bases, with 13 bases spanning the gap. The germline gives CDR1 SGHDT, CDR2 YYEEEE. This CDR3 contains 15 residues. The CDR3 protein is CASSLGRQVVYGYTF. CDR3 coding DNA: TGTGCCAGCAGCTTGGGTCGACAGGTAGTCTATGGCTACACCTTC.

The chain couples TRBV6-1 to TRBJ2-3; TRBD2 aligns across 9 bases. After removal of 1 base from V and 4 bases from J, the junction contained 3 bases not matched to a gene. Germline V gives CDR1 MNHNS, CDR2 SASEGT. This CDR3 has 15 residues. CDR3 region: CASSEGGGAADTQYF. CDR3 in DNA: TGTGCCAGCAGTGAAGGCGGGGGGGCCGCAGATACGCAGTATTTT.

The V call is TRBV27, the J call TRBJ1-1; the D is unclear. Germline V gene lookup returns CDR1 MNHEY and CDR2 SMNVEV (reference sequence). The CDR3 is made up of 13 amino acids. The V gene lost 7 bases and the J gene lost 3 bases, with 12 bases spanning the gap. CDR3 coding DNA: TGTGCCAGCAAACCTAATCCATACACTGAAGCTTTCTTT. It specifies CASKPNPYTEAFF.

This chain connects TRBV5-5 to TRBJ2-1; TRBD1 matches at 7 bases. The trim removed 4 bases at V and 8 bases at J, leaving 6 bases unmatched. CDR1 and CDR2 (germline): SGHKS, YYEKEE (reference sequence). The CDR3 consists of 13 residues. The CDR3 spells CASSVEGGDEQFF. The DNA for the CDR3 is TGTGCCAGCAGCGTGGAAGGGGGCGATGAGCAGTTCTTC.

This rearrangement joins TRBV14 to TRBJ1-3; D uncertain. The CDR3 consists of 15 residues. From germline, CDR1 is SGHDN and CDR2 FVKESK. Trimming stripped 5 bases from V and 3 bases from J, with 14 bases between. The CDR3 is CASSLRNSLGNTIYF. The CDR3 DNA sequence: TGTGCCAGCAGCTTAAGGAATAGCCTTGGAAACACCATATATTTT.

The rearrangement links TRBV3-1 (or the pseudogene TRBV3-2) to TRBJ1-1, with a weak D call TRBD1 (6 bases). Between the trimmed V and J ends, which lost 4 bases and 1 base, there was a span of 16 bases. This CDR3 is built from 16 residues. CDR1 LGHDT and CDR2 YNNKEL come from the germline V gene (reference sequence). The CDR3 DNA is TGTGCCAGCAGCCGAAGGGGGGGCGGTTCGAACACTGAAGCTTTCTTT. It specifies CASSRRGGGSNTEAFF.

This clone was found once. The rearrangement uses TRBV28 and TRBJ1-3, with D unresolved. The germline V gene has CDR1 MDHEN and CDR2 SYDVKM. With 7 bases removed from V and 0 bases from J, the gap between germline ends came to 7 bases. This CDR3 has 13 amino acids. This CDR3 is CASTQASGNTIYF. The CDR3 bases are TGTGCCAGCACCCAGGCCTCTGGAAACACCATATATTTT.

This chain links TRBV7-9 with TRBJ1-5, with D tentatively TRBD1 (6 bases). The germline V and J ends were trimmed by 4 bases and 7 bases, with 23 bases remaining between them. Germline V lookup: CDR1 SEHNR, CDR2 FQNEAQ (reference sequence). This CDR3 comprises 17 residues. CDR3 nucleotide sequence: TGTGCCAGCAGCTCCTCGAGTGGGGGCCCACGAAGGCAGCCCCAGCATTTT. Translation gives CASSSSSGGPRRQPQHF.

The genes are TRBV28 and TRBJ1-1; the match to TRBD1 covers 8 bases. From germline, CDR1 is MDHEN and CDR2 SYDVKM. Trimming removed 4 bases from V and 7 bases from J; junction bases left unmatched: 8. The CDR3 covers 14 residues. CDR3 sequence (DNA): TGTGCCAGCAGTTCTCATCAGGGGGCGAGTGAAGCTTTCTTT. Protein sequence: CASSSHQGASEAFF.

V gene TRBV24-1 combines with J gene TRBJ2-2; TRBD2 agrees at 14 bases. CDR3 length: 19 residues. Germline CDR1 is KGHDR and CDR2 is SFDVKD. V trimming: 0 bases; J trimming: 5 bases; junction bases outside the gene matches: 7. The CDR3 coding sequence is TGTGCCACCAGTGATTTGGGGACTAGCGGGAGAAGGGAAACCGGGGAGCTGTTTTTT. Amino acid sequence: CATSDLGTSGRRETGELFF.

The rearrangement uses TRBV5-1 and TRBJ1-1; D uncertain. Germline-derived CDR1 and CDR2 are SGHRS and YFSETQ. V gave up 0 bases and J gave up 8 bases, with 11 bases separating them. CDR3 size: 13 residues. In nucleotides, the CDR3 is TGCGCCAGCAGCTTGGCCCGGGTAGGCGAAGCTTTCTTT. This sequence encodes CASSLARVGEAFF.

This clone was detected once. This rearrangement joins TRBV24-1 to TRBJ2-1, with no clear D. Germline V lookup: CDR1 KGHDR, CDR2 SFDVKD. CDR3 length: 12 amino acids. Deletions cut 3 bases from V and 7 bases from J, with 6 bases between. Here the CDR3 reads CATSDRMNEQFF. In DNA, the CDR3 is TGTGCCACCAGTGATCGTATGAATGAGCAGTTCTTC.

V usage is TRBV27 and J usage is TRBJ2-1; 9 bases match TRBD2. CDR1 is MNHEY and CDR2 is SMNVEV in the germline V gene (reference sequence). The CDR3 loop spans 15 amino acids. Losses at the gene ends were 6 bases for V and 5 bases for J; bases not matched to a gene: 8. The CDR3 reads CASRVAGALHNEQFF. CDR3 DNA: TGTGCCAGCAGGGTAGCGGGGGCCCTTCACAATGAGCAGTTCTTC.

This clone was observed many times. The chain couples TRBV21-1 to TRBJ2-7; TRBD1, the D gene given by the table, was not confirmed from the DNA. TRBV21-1 is annotated as a pseudogene. The CDR3 sequence is 14 residues long. CDR3 region: CASSMWGSSYEQYV. DNA for the CDR3: TGTGCCAGCAGCATGTGGGGCAGCTCCTACGAGCAGTACGTC.

The chain employs TRBV10-3 and TRBJ2-3, with 7 bases lining up with TRBD1. The CDR3 consists of 16 residues. Germline V lookup: CDR1 ENHRY, CDR2 SYGVKD. Trimming removed 6 bases from V and 0 bases from J; junction bases left unmatched: 9. As DNA, the CDR3 is TGTGCCATCAGAGCCGGACAGGCCGCTAGCACAGATACGCAGTATTTT. Encoded protein: CAIRAGQAASTDTQYF.

The rearrangement links TRBV7-6 to TRBJ2-7; a weak D match, TRBD1 (6 bases). V lost 1 base and J lost 2, with 12 bases in between. Germline V gene lookup returns CDR1 SGHVS and CDR2 FNYEAQ. The CDR3 sequence is 15 residues long. CDR3 in DNA: TGTGCCAGCAGCTTAGGGGTAAAGGGGGCCTACGAGCAGTACTTC. It translates to CASSLGVKGAYEQYF.

This chain joins TRBV7-3 and TRBJ2-6; D uncertain. The V gene's germline CDR1 is SGHTA and CDR2 FQGTGA. V gave up 0 bases and J gave up 0 bases, with 9 bases separating them. The length of the CDR3 is 17 residues. CDR3 residues: CASSLTLTNSGANVLTF. The DNA of the CDR3 is TGTGCCAGCAGCTTAACGCTGACAAACTCTGGGGCCAACGTCCTGACTTTC.

The J gene is TRBJ2-1, the V gene TRBV15, with 15 nucleotides matching TRBD2. After removal of 1 base from V and 10 bases from J, the junction contained 5 bases not matched to a gene. This CDR3 contains 16 residues. Germline lookup yields CDR1 LNHNV and CDR2 YYDKDF (reference sequence). CDR3 sequence: CATSRGTGLAGGEQFF. CDR3 nucleotide sequence: TGTGCCACCAGCAGAGGGACGGGACTAGCGGGAGGAGAGCAGTTCTTC.

This clone was seen a few times. The chain couples TRBV28 to TRBJ1-6, with TRBD1 as a possible D gene (5 bases). Germline V gene lookup returns CDR1 MDHEN and CDR2 SYDVKM. This CDR3 spans 18 amino acids. The germline V and J ends were trimmed by 5 bases and 0 bases, with 17 bases remaining between them. The CDR3 DNA sequence: TGTGCCAGCAGTCCGTTGTTTGGGGCAAGCTCCTATAATTCACCCCTCCACTTT. Translating gives CASSPLFGASSYNSPLHF.

V is TRBV4-2 and J is TRBJ1-3; D remains unclear. The CDR3 totals 12 residues. Trimming left V 1 base short and J 4 bases short, with 2 bases between. Germline lookup yields CDR1 LGHNA and CDR2 YNFKEQ. As DNA, the CDR3 is TGTGCCAGCAGCCAAGTAGGAAACACCATATATTTT. This translates into CASSQVGNTIYF.

The chain links TRBV6-4 to TRBJ1-5; TRBD1 agrees at 11 bases. Trimming cost V 2 bases and J 15 bases; bases outside gene matches: 3. This CDR3 has 12 amino acids. Germline V lookup: CDR1 MRHNA, CDR2 SNTAGT. In nucleotides, the CDR3 is TGTGCCAGCAGTGACGGGACAGGGGGGTCGCATTTT. Protein: CASSDGTGGSHF.

In DNA form, the CDR3 reads TGTGCCAGCAGTGACGGCTACAATGAGCAGTTCTTC. Its protein is CASSDGYNEQFF. The chain carries TRBV2 and TRBJ2-1; D uncertain. Trimming stripped 3 bases from V and 3 bases from J, with 3 bases between. The CDR3 runs 12 residues. Germline CDR1 is SNHLY and CDR2 is FYNNEI. The whole variable domain, remainder taken from reference TRBV2 and TRBJ2-1, is EPEVTQTPSHQVTQMGQEVILRCVPISNHLYFYWYRQILGQKVEFLVSFYNNEISEKSEIFDDQFSVERPDGSNFTLKIRSTKLEDSAMYFCASSDGYNEQFFGPGTRLTVL.

CDR3 nucleotide sequence: TGTGCCAGCAGTTTATTGGGAGATAGCAATCAGCCCCAGCATTTT. It translates to CASSLLGDSNQPQHF. The chain has TRBV27 and TRBJ1-5; D unclear. The V end was cut by 1 base, the J end by 0 bases, with 7 bases between. Germline V gene lookup returns CDR1 MNHEY and CDR2 SMNVEV (reference sequence). The CDR3 contains 15 residues.

The V call is TRBV11-2, the J call TRBJ1-2; no firm D call. Germline V gene lookup returns CDR1 SGHAT and CDR2 FQNNGV. This CDR3 comprises 11 residues. Trimming cost V 5 bases and J 7 bases, with 8 bases left between them. The CDR3 spells CASSNTGGYTF. The CDR3, as DNA: TGTGCCAGCAGCAATACTGGTGGCTACACCTTC.